The 6 T cell receptor beta chains presented below share a single source sample, sequenced in a study of cytomegalovirus exposure and HLA in healthy donors (dated by TCRdb to 2016 to 2017). Library preparation was by the immunoSEQ multiplex PCR assay. A mixture of 60 forward primers for TCR Vbeta segments and 13 reverse primers for TCR Jbeta segments was used in the multiplex PCR. TCRdb retrieved this table from immuneACCESS and kept in-frame rearrangements only. Not all clones are present; in checked studies, unresolved V genes account for under half, and no reason is known for the remainder. This sample's clone table shows approximately 42,000 clones. The top ten hold roughly 8% of the sample. The sample taken for sequencing was PBMCs. These receptors were taken from a male donor in good health and CMV-seronegative.

The rearrangement uses TRBV7-9 and TRBJ1-2; D not certain. Germline CDR1 and CDR2: SEHNR and FQNEAQ (reference sequence). Trimming shortened V by 5 bases and J by 6 bases, and 16 bases separated the two germline ends. The CDR3 length is 14 residues. The CDR3 region is CASSPSAGLDGYTF. In DNA form, the CDR3 reads TGTGCCAGCAGCCCCTCGGCTGGGCTGGATGGCTACACCTTC. Drawing the rest from reference TRBV7-9 and TRBJ1-2, the complete variable domain is DTGVSQNPRHKITKRGQNVTFRCDPISEHNRLYWYRQTLGQGPEFLTYFQNEAQLEKSRLLSDRFSAERPKGSFSTLEIQRTEQGDSAMYLCASSPSAGLDGYTFGSGTRLTVV.

This sequence joins TRBV7-2 and TRBJ2-7, with 7 bases matching TRBD1. The CDR3 length is 14 residues. Trimming removed 4 bases from V and 2 bases from J; junction bases left unmatched: 5. Germline CDR1 SGHTA, CDR2 FQGNSA. Here the CDR3 DNA reads TGTGCCAGCAGCTCCGGGACAGCTCCCTACGAGCAGTACTTC. Translating gives CASSSGTAPYEQYF.

The rearrangement uses TRBV5-6 and TRBJ1-5; D perhaps matches TRBD1 (5 bases). The CDR3 has 13 amino acids. Looked up from germline, CDR1 is SGHDT and CDR2 is YYEEEE. Trimming left V 2 bases short and J 6 bases short, with 9 bases between. For the CDR3, the DNA is TGTGCCAGCAGCTTTCAGGGTTCTCAGCCCCAGCATTTT. Its protein is CASSFQGSQPQHF.

The CDR3 loop reads CSVGRGQYNEQFF. The DNA of the CDR3 is TGCAGCGTTGGAAGGGGGCAGTACAATGAGCAGTTCTTC. The rearrangement joins TRBV29-1 to TRBJ2-1; 7 positions match TRBD1. The CDR3 runs to 13 residues. The junction had 4 bases not matched to a gene; V was cut back by 4 bases and J by 4 bases. The germline CDR1 and CDR2 sequences are SQVTM and ANQGSEA.

The chain recombines TRBV30 with TRBJ1-2, with D tentatively TRBD1 (5 bases). V was cut by 0 bases and J by 4 bases, with 9 bases left in between. Germline V gene data show CDR1 as GTSNPN and CDR2 as SVGIG (reference sequence). There are 13 residues in the CDR3. The CDR3: CAWSVSRAYGYTF. Here the CDR3 DNA reads TGTGCCTGGAGTGTGTCCAGGGCCTATGGCTACACCTTC.

The chain joins TRBV11-2 to TRBJ2-1; 11 nucleotides line up with TRBD2. The V segment lost 4 bases and the J segment 8 bases; nucleotides outside the gene matches: 13. Looked up from germline, CDR1 is SGHAT and CDR2 is FQNNGV. The CDR3 loop spans 17 amino acids. The CDR3 DNA follows: TGTGCCAGCAGCTCACAAGAGGCTAGCGGGAGGTTGGATGAGCAGTTCTTC. Amino acids: CASSSQEASGRLDEQFF.